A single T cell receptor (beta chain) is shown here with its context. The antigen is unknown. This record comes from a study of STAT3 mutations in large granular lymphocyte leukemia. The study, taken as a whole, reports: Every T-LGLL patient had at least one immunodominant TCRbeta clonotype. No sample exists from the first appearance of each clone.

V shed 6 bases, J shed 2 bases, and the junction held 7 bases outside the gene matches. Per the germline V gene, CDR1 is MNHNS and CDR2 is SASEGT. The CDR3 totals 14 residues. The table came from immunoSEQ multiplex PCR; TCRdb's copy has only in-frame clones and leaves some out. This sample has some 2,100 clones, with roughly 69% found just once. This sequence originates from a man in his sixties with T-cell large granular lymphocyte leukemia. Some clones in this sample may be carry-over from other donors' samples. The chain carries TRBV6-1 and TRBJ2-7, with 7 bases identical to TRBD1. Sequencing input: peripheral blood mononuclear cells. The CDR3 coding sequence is TGTGCCAGCAGGCGACAGGGTTCCACCTACGAGCAGTACTTC. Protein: CASRRQGSTYEQYF.